The 29 T cell receptor beta chains below were found in one sample sequenced in a study of cytomegalovirus exposure and HLA in healthy donors. In the PCR, 60 Vbeta and 13 Jbeta primers were used. Measured with immunoSEQ multiplex PCR; TCRdb has only the in-frame clones, and not every one. The sample holds about 150,000 clones; 70% to 90% are singletons and the top ten take 0.51%. Sample: PBMCs. The origin of the receptors is a woman in her thirties or forties in good health and CMV-seronegative.

The rearrangement uses TRBV20-1 and TRBJ1-2; no reliable D call. The CDR3 has 11 amino acids. Germline V gives CDR1 DFQATT, CDR2 SNEGSKA (reference sequence). The ends were cut back, 2 bases at V and 4 bases at J, with 5 bases in the middle. In nucleotides, the CDR3 is TGCAGTGCTAGACTATTCTATGGCTACACCTTC. It yields the protein CSARLFYGYTF.

V gene TRBV4-2 combines with J gene TRBJ2-3, with TRBD2 matching over 8 bases. J lost 3 bases, V lost 0 bases, and 8 bases had no gene match. There are 17 residues in the CDR3. Germline CDR1 and CDR2: LGHNA and YNFKEQ. DNA of the CDR3: TGTGCCAGCAGCCAAGAACCCGGGACTAGGGGAACAGATACGCAGTATTTT. As protein: CASSQEPGTRGTDTQYF.

The rearrangement links TRBV10-3 to TRBJ1-3, with 7 bases lining up with TRBD1. CDR1 ENHRY and CDR2 SYGVKD come from the germline V gene. V shed 6 bases and J 4 bases; nucleotides not matched to a gene: 6. The CDR3 consists of 14 residues. The CDR3 protein is CAIRGQQRGNTIYF. The CDR3 region has the DNA TGTGCCATCAGGGGACAGCAGAGGGGAAACACCATATATTTT.

The chain is built from TRBV5-1 and TRBJ1-4, with D possibly TRBD1 on 5 matching bases. Germline V gene sequence: CDR1 SGHRS, CDR2 YFSETQ. Trimming shortened V by 0 bases and J by 3 bases, and 12 bases separated the two germline ends. The CDR3 extends over 16 amino acids. CDR3 amino acids: CASSLGSGGANEKLFF. CDR3 nucleotide sequence: TGCGCCAGCAGCTTGGGATCGGGGGGGGCTAATGAAAAACTGTTTTTT. Full variable domain (outside the CDR3, taken from reference TRBV5-1 and TRBJ1-4): KAGVTQTPRYLIKTRGQQVTLSCSPISGHRSVSWYQQTPGQGLQFLFEYFSETQRNKGNFPGRFSGRQFSNSRSEMNVSTLELGDSALYLCASSLGSGGANEKLFFGSGTQLSVL.

This chain uses TRBV11-2 with TRBJ1-3, with a possible D match to TRBD1 (5 bases). V lost 6 bases to trimming and J lost 8 bases, with 14 bases between them. Germline V gives CDR1 SGHAT, CDR2 FQNNGV. The CDR3 loop spans 13 amino acids. This chain's CDR3 is CASSVGTPDTIYF. The CDR3 DNA reads TGTGCCAGCAGTGTGGGGACTCCGGACACCATATATTTT.

The rearrangement uses TRBV11-3 and TRBJ2-7; weak D call: TRBD1 (5 bases). Germline-derived CDR1 and CDR2 are SGHNT and YENEEA. The length of the CDR3 is 15 residues. Trimming cost V 5 bases and J 2 bases, with 16 bases left between them. The CDR3 loop is CASSPDGAAAYEQYF. CDR3 nucleotides: TGTGCCAGCAGCCCGGATGGGGCGGCCGCCTACGAGCAGTACTTC.

This clone showed up just a few times. The gene calls are TRBV6-1 and TRBJ1-1; 8 bases align to TRBD1. The trim removed 6 bases at V and 6 bases at J, leaving 9 bases unmatched. Germline CDR1 MNHNS, CDR2 SASEGT. CDR3 size: 14 residues. As DNA, the CDR3 is TGTGCCAGCAGCCCATGGACAGGGAAGCCTGAAGCTTTCTTT. Protein sequence: CASSPWTGKPEAFF.

The rearrangement joins TRBV5-1 to TRBJ1-4, with 8 bases matching TRBD1. The germline gives CDR1 SGHRS, CDR2 YFSETQ. With 0 bases clipped from V and 4 bases from J, the junction kept 5 bases outside the gene matches. The CDR3 contains 16 residues. The CDR3 loop reads CASSLAGDRGNEKLFF. The CDR3 DNA follows: TGCGCCAGCAGCTTGGCGGGTGACAGGGGTAATGAAAAACTGTTTTTT.

This clone has more than one count but fewer than ten. This rearrangement joins TRBV7-9 to TRBJ1-5, with 8 bases aligning to TRBD1. Germline CDR1 SEHNR, CDR2 FQNEAQ (reference sequence). This CDR3 contains 15 residues. Trimming took 5 bases from V and 5 from J; bases not matched to a gene: 8. The CDR3 region is CASSLGQGVHQPQHF. The CDR3 DNA is TGTGCCAGCAGCCTAGGACAGGGAGTGCATCAGCCCCAGCATTTT. Drawing the rest from reference TRBV7-9 and TRBJ1-5, the complete variable domain is DTGVSQNPRHKITKRGQNVTFRCDPISEHNRLYWYRQTLGQGPEFLTYFQNEAQLEKSRLLSDRFSAERPKGSFSTLEIQRTEQGDSAMYLCASSLGQGVHQPQHFGDGTRLSIL.

The chain combines TRBV27 with TRBJ2-1; 8 bases are shared with TRBD2. Unmatched junction bases numbered 8, after V lost 0 bases and J lost 1 base. CDR3 length: 18 residues. CDR1 MNHEY and CDR2 SMNVEV come from the germline V gene (reference sequence). The CDR3 DNA sequence: TGTGCCAGCAGTTTATCACCCCCAGCGGGAGTTTCCTACAATGAGCAGTTCTTC. Translation: CASSLSPPAGVSYNEQFF.

The chain is built from TRBV21-1 and TRBJ2-1; TRBD2 reflects the table's D call only, with no check against the DNA. TRBV21-1 is assigned pseudogene status. The CDR3 has 17 amino acids. The CDR3 DNA follows: TGTGCCAGCAGCACAAAAGATCCAGCGGGAGCCTACAATGAGCAGTTCTTC. Residues: CASSTKDPAGAYNEQFF.

V gene TRBV7-6 combines with J gene TRBJ2-1; 8 positions agree with TRBD2. CDR1 and CDR2 from the germline V gene are SGHVS and FNYEAQ. V trimming: 0 bases; J trimming: 0 bases; junction bases outside the gene matches: 4. The CDR3 is 17 amino acids. CDR3 sequence: CASSLAGGTSSYNEQFF. CDR3 sequence (DNA): TGTGCCAGCAGCTTAGCCGGCGGGACTAGCTCCTACAATGAGCAGTTCTTC. Full variable domain (outside the CDR3, taken from reference TRBV7-6 and TRBJ2-1): GAGVSQSPRYKVTKRGQDVALRCDPISGHVSLYWYRQALGQGPEFLTYFNYEAQQDKSGLPNDRFSAERPEGSISTLTIQRTEQRDSAMYRCASSLAGGTSSYNEQFFGPGTRLTVL.

Concerning this clone: The junction does not match germline at one end; this may be a read error. V usage is TRBV7-9 and J usage is TRBJ2-1; D ambiguous. CDR1 and CDR2 (germline): SEHNR, FQNEAQ (reference sequence). CDR3 length: 13 residues. CDR3 sequence reads: CSSSNYGYDEQFF. As DNA, the CDR3 is TGTTCCAGCAGTAACTATGGATACGATGAGCAGTTCTTC.

The rearrangement links TRBV2 to TRBJ2-1; 14 bases match TRBD2. Germline V CDR1 and CDR2: SNHLY, FYNNEI. Trimming took 7 bases from V and 3 from J; bases not matched to a gene: 17. The CDR3 totals 20 residues. The CDR3 protein is CASIRQGLAGVTSLYNEQFF. The CDR3 DNA reads TGTGCCAGCATCAGACAGGGACTAGCGGGAGTCACTAGTCTCTACAATGAGCAGTTCTTC.

This rearrangement joins TRBV28 to TRBJ2-7; TRBD2 matches 11 bases. Trimming cost V 7 bases and J 1 base; bases outside gene matches: 3. The germline CDR1 and CDR2 sequences are MDHEN and SYDVKM. The CDR3 has 14 amino acids. The CDR3 DNA sequence: TGTGCCAGCAAACTAGCGGGAGCGTCCTACGAGCAGTACTTC. Its protein is CASKLAGASYEQYF.

The chain is built from TRBV27 and TRBJ2-3; 7 bases match TRBD1. With V trimmed by 6 bases and J by 4 bases, 7 bases remained unmatched. The CDR3 has 14 residues. The V gene's germline CDR1 is MNHEY and CDR2 SMNVEV (reference sequence). CDR3 sequence reads: CASSPTGAPDTQYF. CDR3 DNA sequence: TGTGCCAGCAGCCCCACAGGGGCCCCAGATACGCAGTATTTT.

The chain has TRBV10-3 and TRBJ2-3, with TRBD1 matching 10 bases. V trimming: 2 bases; J trimming: 8 bases; junction bases outside the gene matches: 4. The CDR3 extends over 14 amino acids. Germline V lookup: CDR1 ENHRY, CDR2 SYGVKD. CDR3 bases: TGTGCCATCAGTGAGGAGGGACAGGGGATTACGCAGTATTTT. The encoded protein is CAISEEGQGITQYF.

This clone was detected only once. This chain connects TRBV2 to TRBJ2-4; D gene ambiguous. Germline V lookup: CDR1 SNHLY, CDR2 FYNNEI. With 5 bases removed from V and 0 bases from J, the gap between germline ends came to 11 bases. The CDR3 loop spans 15 amino acids. The CDR3 nucleotides read TGTGCCAGCAGTTTCGGCAGACTAGCCAAAAACATTCAGTACTTC. Protein product: CASSFGRLAKNIQYF.

V is TRBV10-3 and J is TRBJ2-3, with 8 bases identical to TRBD1. V gave up 6 bases and J gave up 2 bases; unmatched junction bases: 10. The CDR3 has 16 amino acids. Germline lookup yields CDR1 ENHRY and CDR2 SYGVKD. CDR3 amino acids: CAIRAGDRRYTDTQYF. The CDR3 bases are TGTGCCATCAGGGCCGGGGACAGGCGTTACACAGATACGCAGTATTTT.

The gene calls are TRBV6-5 and TRBJ2-7; the match to TRBD1 covers 10 bases. This CDR3 is 14 amino acids long. Germline V CDR1 and CDR2: MNHEY, SVGAGI. Trimming cost V 2 bases and J 5 bases; bases outside gene matches: 3. CDR3 sequence reads: CASSYRDRGNEQYF. The CDR3, as DNA: TGTGCCAGCAGTTACAGGGACAGGGGCAACGAGCAGTACTTC.

V gene TRBV4-2 combines with J gene TRBJ2-7; 9 bases agree with TRBD1. From germline, CDR1 is LGHNA and CDR2 YNFKEQ. The V gene end was trimmed by 8 bases and the J gene end by 5 bases; junction bases not matched to a gene: 7. The CDR3 totals 13 residues. CDR3 in amino acids: CASGWWTGDEQYF. The CDR3 coding sequence is TGTGCCAGCGGCTGGTGGACAGGGGACGAGCAGTACTTC.

The chain's CDR3 is CASSFLTGLETQYF. The CDR3 region has the DNA TGTGCCAGCAGTTTTTTGACAGGGCTCGAGACCCAGTACTTC. This chain links TRBV27 with TRBJ2-5; TRBD1 matches at 7 bases. CDR1 and CDR2 (germline): MNHEY, SMNVEV (reference sequence). V dropped 3 bases and J dropped 5; count of bases not matched to a gene: 6. The length of the CDR3 is 14 residues.

The V gene is TRBV27, the J gene TRBJ1-1, with D tentatively TRBD1 (6 bases). The CDR3 consists of 12 residues. V gave up 6 bases and J gave up 8 bases, with 13 bases separating them. Germline CDR1 MNHEY, CDR2 SMNVEV (reference sequence). CDR3 coding DNA: TGTGCCAGCAGGCAAGGGGGTACAGAAGCTTTCTTT. This codes for CASRQGGTEAFF.

The table lists this clone with a few counts. The V call is TRBV6-6, the J call TRBJ2-1, with a tentative D call TRBD1 (7 bases). Deletions cut 5 bases from V and 0 bases from J, with 11 bases between. The CDR3 covers 15 residues. Germline-derived CDR1 and CDR2 are MNHNY and SVGAGI (reference sequence). The CDR3 protein is CASSAGQYSYNEQFF. In DNA, the CDR3 is TGTGCCAGCAGTGCGGGACAGTACTCCTACAATGAGCAGTTCTTC.

The CDR3: CASSSPGQGYNEQFF. The CDR3 nucleotides are TGCGCCAGCAGCTCCCCTGGACAGGGGTACAATGAGCAGTTCTTC. The V gene is TRBV5-1, the J gene TRBJ2-1, with 9 bases that match TRBD1. CDR1 SGHRS and CDR2 YFSETQ come from the germline V gene. CDR3 size: 15 residues. V dropped 3 bases and J dropped 4; count of bases not matched to a gene: 5.

The chain carries TRBV2 and TRBJ2-7; 11 bases are shared with TRBD2. The CDR3 length is 14 residues. The trim removed 8 bases at V and 4 bases at J, leaving 7 bases unmatched. Per germline, CDR1 SNHLY and CDR2 FYNNEI. CDR3 DNA: TGTGCCAGCGGGTCGGGACTAGCGGATTACGAGCAGTACTTC. It translates to CASGSGLADYEQYF. The full variable domain, in which reference TRBV2 and TRBJ2-7 provide the parts outside the CDR3, is EPEVTQTPSHQVTQMGQEVILRCVPISNHLYFYWYRQILGQKVEFLVSFYNNEISEKSEIFDDQFSVERPDGSNFTLKIRSTKLEDSAMYFCASGSGLADYEQYFGPGTRLTVT.

The chain links TRBV10-3 to TRBJ1-5; tentative D call: TRBD1 (6 bases). Trimming left V 8 bases short and J 0 bases short, with 11 bases between. Germline assignment: CDR1 ENHRY and CDR2 SYGVKD. This CDR3 is 14 amino acids long. The chain's CDR3 is CAIGEGHSNQPQHF. The CDR3 DNA follows: TGTGCCATCGGGGAGGGACATAGCAATCAGCCCCAGCATTTT.

This clone was picked up a small number of times. The V gene is TRBV28, the J gene TRBJ1-1; no clear D gene. V gave up 8 bases and J gave up 8 bases, with 12 bases separating them. The CDR3 runs 11 residues. Looked up from germline, CDR1 is MDHEN and CDR2 is SYDVKM. The CDR3 reads CASRYLSEAFF. The CDR3 coding sequence is TGTGCCAGCCGCTATCTAAGCGAAGCTTTCTTT.

CDR3 DNA: TGTGCCTGGAGTGGGGGGGGGACAGGGAGCCCCTATGGCTACACCTTC. Encoded protein: CAWSGGGTGSPYGYTF. The genes are TRBV30 and TRBJ1-2; TRBD1 matches 9 bases. The CDR3 consists of 16 residues. CDR1 is GTSNPN and CDR2 is SVGIG in the germline V gene (reference sequence). Trimming cost V 1 base and J 4 bases; bases outside gene matches: 10.